One T cell receptor beta chain is described in this entry. The target of this receptor is not known. There are no base qualities to consult, and no much larger clone falls within one base. From its cysteine to its phenylalanine, the CDR3 spans 17 amino acids. CDR3 DNA is the only sequence kept; it has 51 bases, read in frame from the first base. For this chain, trimming is 0 bases at the V end and 6 bases at the J end, and the number of junction bases without a gene match is 5. The donors were included in the validation cohort of 120 subjects, a group kept apart from the roughly 690-subject first cohort. This record belongs to a study of cytomegalovirus exposure and HLA in healthy donors (dated by TCRdb to about 2017). Background on the whole study: According to a later analysis, the 120 or so validation repertoires were produced on the same platform as the roughly 600 repertoires of the first cohort. The study aimed to test whether cataloging public T cell receptors could reveal signatures of past pathogen exposure. In addition to the first cohort of 666 subjects, a separate validation cohort of 130 or so different subjects was used. To predict cytomegalovirus infection status, the study combined high-throughput TCR immunosequencing, statistical association of individual TCRs with disease status, and machine learning. Study-level results and caveats: While some public TCRs were present in many individuals, most TCR sequences turned up only very rarely across donors. Cytomegalovirus status was reported to be diagnosed by the classifier with high specificity and sensitivity in both the original and validation cohorts. The study gave a list of about 150 TCR beta chains associated with cytomegalovirus. A few of the identified cytomegalovirus-associated TCR beta chains were confirmed in vitro to be specific for cytomegalovirus antigens. A later analysis had no HLA typing for the validation cohort, so co-occurrence there was scored across all 130 or so repertoires. The authors suggested that the approach could potentially be extended to other disease states and immunological phenotypes. Subsequent analysis determined that TCRs grouped into clusters in the first cohort also showed a tendency toward co-occurrence across the roughly 110 validation repertoires, and 85% to 95% of cluster scores exceeded 0.

Library method: the immunoSEQ multiplex PCR assay. The published analysis was carried out like this. A statistical classification framework was built for diagnosing cytomegalovirus status from the catalog of TCR beta chain sequences. TCRdb limited this immuneACCESS table to in-frame rearrangements with V and J called. A share of clones is missing; checked studies link under half to unresolved V genes, and the rest is unexplained. V, J and clone size were drawn from that table, and D and trimming were deduced from the DNA. The sample includes over 150,000 clones, with 85% observed a single time. Together, the top ten hold about 16% of the sample.

The sample was PBMCs. The sequence came from a man aged 18-30 years in good health and CMV-seropositive. The chain was built from TRBV23-1 and TRBJ2-2, and 12 bases in between align with TRBD1. TRBV23-1 is assigned to the ORF class and has an uncertain function. The base sequence is TGCGCCAGCAGTCAATCGAAGGGACAGGGGGCGTCCGGGGAGCTGTTTTTT. Its protein product is CASSQSKGQGASGELFF.